Sequencing of this T cell receptor beta chain was carried out in a study of beta chain features in type 1 diabetes. Background on the study: On cell yields, gender and age, patients and healthy donors were similar. The samples had around 98 million sorted cells examined in all.

This clone was seen more than once but under ten times. Trimming at V came to 0 bases and at J to 6 bases, leaving 7 bases not matched to a gene. This CDR3 spans 15 amino acids. Germline values: CDR1 GTSNPN, CDR2 SVGIG (reference sequence). Via the markers CD45RO/CCR7/CD25/CD127/CD95/CD27, stem cell-like memory, regulatory, central memory and naive CD4+ cells were sorted. Every isolated RNA sample was fully reverse transcribed, so sequencing captured expressed TCRB transcripts. Method: immunoSEQ multiplex PCR; TCRdb's copy keeps in-frame clones and lacks some. The repertoire holds 350,000 to 450,000 clones, over 11% seen once, with roughly 0.038% in the top ten.

This chain links TRBV30 with TRBJ2-3; 9 nucleotides line up with TRBD2. Sequences were obtained from naive CD4+ T cells from blood. This receptor was identified in a man aged 30 to 39 in good health. The CDR3 DNA reads TGTGCCTGGAGTGTCCAAGCGGGAGGTTCCGATACGCAGTATTTT. This codes for CAWSVQAGGSDTQYF.